The 25 T cell receptor beta chains reported below all come from one sample, sequenced in a study of T cell repertoires in cytomegalovirus infection. TCRdb re-called the reads with MiXCR, one entry per CDR3 protein. The sample consists of roughly 230,000 distinct CDR3 sequences, 6% to 8% of them appearing once. Material: PBMCs. These receptor sequences come from a human donor in good health (CMV status not recorded). Some clones in this sample may be carry-over from other donors' samples.

This clonotype came up many times. The chain recombines TRBV7-2 with TRBJ2-2, with D unclear. V was shortened by 6 bases and J by 1 base, with 9 bases between the two germline ends. This CDR3 has 14 amino acids. The germline gives CDR1 SGHTA, CDR2 FQGNSA. The CDR3 spells CASRPPENTGELFF. In nucleotides, the CDR3 is TGTGCCAGCAGGCCACCCGAGAACACCGGGGAGCTGTTTTTT.

There are many counts of this clonotype. This rearrangement joins TRBV2 to TRBJ1-1; D is unclear. CDR3 size: 13 residues. Germline V CDR1 and CDR2: SNHLY, FYNNEI. V was clipped by 8 bases and J by 7 bases, with 17 bases between them. CDR3 DNA sequence: TGTGCCAGCGCCCCCAGTTCCAAGGTTGAAGCTTTCTTT. Translating gives CASAPSSKVEAFF.

In its sample, this clonotype was seen many times. V is TRBV7-2 and J is TRBJ1-3; perhaps TRBD1 as D (5 bases). In germline, CDR1 is SGHTA, CDR2 FQGNSA. The CDR3 is 15 residues long. V shed 4 bases and J shed 1 base, with 11 bases lying between them. The CDR3 protein is CASSSYKGSGNTIYF. The CDR3 DNA follows: TGTGCCAGCAGCTCTTATAAGGGGTCTGGAAACACCATATATTTT.

This chain links TRBV29-1 with TRBJ2-3; TRBD1 is a possible D gene (6 bases). The V gene's germline CDR1 is SQVTM and CDR2 ANQGSEA. CDR3 length equals 13 residues. Trimming pared 7 bases from V and 5 bases from J, leaving 16 bases between. CDR3 region: CSARTRGKDTQYF. CDR3 DNA sequence: TGCAGCGCCAGGACCAGGGGCAAAGATACGCAGTATTTT.

This clonotype was found many times. V is TRBV18 and J is TRBJ2-1; no definite D call. The CDR3 is 17 residues long. V was cut by 2 bases and J by 0 bases, with 14 bases left in between. CDR1 KGHSH and CDR2 LQKENI come from the germline V gene. The CDR3 DNA reads TGTGCCAGCTCACCATTAGGTGGGGTAAGCTCCTACAATGAGCAGTTCTTC. As protein: CASSPLGGVSSYNEQFF.

In its sample, this clonotype was seen many times. CDR3: CASSRDGDTEAFF. CDR3 sequence (DNA): TGTGCCAGCAGTCGGGACGGCGACACTGAAGCTTTCTTT. The chain employs TRBV7-8 and TRBJ1-1; maybe TRBD1 (5 bases). V dropped 6 bases and J dropped 3 bases, with 11 bases sitting between them. Germline-derived CDR1 and CDR2 are SGHVS and FQNEAQ. The CDR3 has 13 amino acids. The full variable domain, rest sourced from reference TRBV7-8 and TRBJ1-1, is GAGVSQSPRYKVAKRGQDVALRCDPISGHVSLFWYQQALGQGPEFLTYFQNEAQLDKSGLPSDRFFAERPEGSVSTLKIQRTQQEDSAVYLCASSRDGDTEAFFGQGTRLTVV.

V gene TRBV20-1 combines with J gene TRBJ1-5; D might be TRBD1 (5 bases). The V end was cut by 6 bases, the J end by 6 bases, with 12 bases between. CDR1 is DFQATT and CDR2 is SNEGSKA in the germline V gene (reference sequence). The CDR3 runs 12 residues. The CDR3 reads CSAQEGGQPQHF. CDR3 coding DNA: TGCAGTGCACAGGAGGGAGGTCAGCCCCAGCATTTT.

The chain couples TRBV14 to TRBJ2-3; unclear D gene. CDR1 is SGHDN, CDR2 FVKESK, per germline. Trimming stripped 0 bases from V and 0 bases from J, with 7 bases between. The CDR3 spans 15 residues. The CDR3 sequence: CASSQDLASTDTQYF. The CDR3 bases are TGTGCCAGCAGCCAAGATCTGGCAAGCACAGATACGCAGTATTTT.

This clonotype was seen only a few times. This sequence joins TRBV20-1 and TRBJ1-6; D unresolved. Germline-derived CDR1 and CDR2 are DFQATT and SNEGSKA (reference sequence). The CDR3 consists of 12 residues. The V gene lost 2 bases and the J gene lost 7 bases, with 6 bases spanning the gap. Written as DNA, the CDR3 is TGCAGTGCTAGATCCCCCAATTCACCCCTCCACTTT. Translation gives CSARSPNSPLHF.

This clonotype showed up many times. This chain links TRBV7-9 with TRBJ2-2; no firm D call. The CDR3 runs to 15 residues. V lost 6 bases and J lost 3, with 14 bases in between. Germline loops: CDR1 SEHNR, CDR2 FQNEAQ (reference sequence). CDR3 sequence: CASRFGIPDTGELFF. The CDR3 DNA reads TGTGCCAGCAGATTCGGAATTCCGGACACCGGGGAGCTGTTTTTT.

In its sample, this clonotype was seen many times. The chain employs TRBV5-1 and TRBJ1-1, with D uncertain. The germline gives CDR1 SGHRS, CDR2 YFSETQ. V was trimmed by 0 bases and J by 0 bases, leaving 9 bases between them. CDR3 length: 15 amino acids. CDR3 DNA: TGCGCCAGCAGCTTGGCCTGGGGAATGAACACTGAAGCTTTCTTT. Amino acids: CASSLAWGMNTEAFF.

This clonotype occurred many times. The rearrangement uses TRBV20-1 and TRBJ2-5, with TRBD2 matching 8 bases. The CDR3 is 15 amino acids. The junction had 7 bases not matched to a gene; V was cut back by 0 bases and J by 4 bases. Germline CDR1 and CDR2: DFQATT and SNEGSKA (reference sequence). CDR3 nucleotides: TGCAGTGCTAGAGATTCCCGGGGGGGGGGAGAGACCCAGTACTTC. Its protein product is CSARDSRGGGETQYF.

The chain employs TRBV18 and TRBJ2-1, with 8 bases fitting TRBD1. With 3 bases clipped from V and 8 bases from J, the junction kept 3 bases outside the gene matches. The germline V gene encodes CDR1 KGHSH and CDR2 LQKENI. The CDR3 consists of 13 residues. The CDR3 coding sequence is TGTGCCAGCTCACCGACAGGGGAGGATGAGCAGTTCTTC. This codes for CASSPTGEDEQFF. The variable domain in full, completed from reference TRBV18 and TRBJ2-1, reads NAGVMQNPRHLVRRRGQEARLRCSPMKGHSHVYWYRQLPEEGLKFMVYLQKENIIDESGMPKERFSAEFPKEGPSILRIQQVVRGDSAAYFCASSPTGEDEQFFGPGTRLTVL.

The CDR3 bases are TGTGCCAGCAGCCAAGACCACAGGGGATCTGAAGCTTTCTTT. This gives the protein CASSQDHRGSEAFF. The rearrangement joins TRBV3-1 to TRBJ1-1; TRBD1 aligns across 7 bases. Germline CDR1 reads LGHDT; CDR2 reads YNNKEL (reference sequence). The CDR3 has 14 amino acids. After removal of 0 bases from V and 6 bases from J, the junction contained 4 bases not matched to a gene.

This sequence joins TRBV7-2 and TRBJ2-2; unclear D gene. The V end was cut by 5 bases, the J end by 2 bases, with 12 bases between. This CDR3 has 15 amino acids. CDR1 and CDR2 (germline): SGHTA, FQGNSA. The CDR3 nucleotides read TGTACCAGCAGCCTAGTGGCGGCCAACACCGGGGAGCTGTTTTTT. Amino acid sequence: CTSSLVAANTGELFF.

This clonotype appeared many times. The rearrangement uses TRBV20-1 and TRBJ2-3; TRBD1 matches at 12 bases. After removal of 5 bases from V and 6 bases from J, the junction contained 3 bases not matched to a gene. The CDR3 spans 13 residues. The germline CDR1 and CDR2 sequences are DFQATT and SNEGSKA (reference sequence). CDR3 residues: CSAGTGGMDTQYF. The CDR3 region has the DNA TGCAGTGCTGGGACAGGGGGCATGGATACGCAGTATTTT.

This clonotype has ten or more counts. The rearrangement links TRBV7-2 to TRBJ1-1; no clear D. CDR3 length: 14 amino acids. The V gene's germline CDR1 is SGHTA and CDR2 FQGNSA. V dropped 3 bases and J dropped 5 bases, with 13 bases sitting between them. In DNA form, the CDR3 reads TGTGCCAGCAGCTTTAGAGCGGCCGGGACTGAAGCTTTCTTT. It encodes CASSFRAAGTEAFF.

This clonotype appeared many times. V and J are TRBV7-8 and TRBJ2-1; TRBD2 aligns across 7 bases. Looked up from germline, CDR1 is SGHVS and CDR2 is FQNEAQ. The CDR3 consists of 13 residues. The V gene end was trimmed by 6 bases and the J gene end by 4 bases; junction bases not matched to a gene: 3. The CDR3 loop is CASRSGTYNEQFF. The CDR3 coding sequence is TGTGCCAGCAGGAGCGGGACTTACAATGAGCAGTTCTTC.

In its sample, this clonotype was seen many times. The chain joins TRBV19 to TRBJ2-7, with 8 bases aligning to TRBD2. The germline V gene has CDR1 LNHDA and CDR2 SQIVND (reference sequence). CDR3 length equals 15 residues. J was trimmed by 7 bases and V by 5 bases; bases with no gene match: 13. The CDR3 sequence: CASSPRGAGALEQYF. Written as DNA, the CDR3 is TGTGCCAGTAGTCCCCGGGGAGCGGGGGCCTTGGAGCAGTACTTC.

This clonotype was recorded many times. The rearrangement joins TRBV7-2 to TRBJ1-2; the D is unclear. Germline CDR1 SGHTA, CDR2 FQGNSA. Trimming removed 4 bases at V and 5 bases at J, with 17 bases between. This CDR3 has 15 amino acids. In DNA form, the CDR3 reads TGTGCCAGCAGCTCCGGGCCTAATGACCCGTATGGCTACACCTTC. This gives the protein CASSSGPNDPYGYTF.

V gene TRBV29-1 combines with J gene TRBJ2-7; possible D gene TRBD2, 6 bases. V lost 4 bases, J lost 5 bases, and 12 bases lay in between. The germline V gene has CDR1 SQVTM and CDR2 ANQGSEA. The CDR3 loop spans 12 amino acids. CDR3 amino acids: CSVGGDPNEQYF. CDR3 bases: TGCAGCGTTGGCGGGGATCCCAACGAGCAGTACTTC.

This clonotype was recorded at least ten times. The chain recombines TRBV20-1 with TRBJ2-7; no firm D call. V was shortened by 3 bases and J by 0 bases, with 6 bases between the two germline ends. From germline, CDR1 is DFQATT and CDR2 SNEGSKA (reference sequence). This CDR3 has 12 amino acids. The CDR3 DNA reads as TGCAGTGCTAGGGCACCCTCCTACGAGCAGTACTTC. Protein product: CSARAPSYEQYF.

Many counts were recorded for this clonotype. The chain is built from TRBV2 and TRBJ2-3; TRBD1 is a possible D gene (5 bases). The germline V gene encodes CDR1 SNHLY and CDR2 FYNNEI. V gave up 7 bases and J gave up 0 bases, with 14 bases separating them. The CDR3 contains 15 residues. The CDR3 DNA follows: TGTGCCAGCATGCGCGACAGAACTAGCACAGATACGCAGTATTTT. The encoded protein is CASMRDRTSTDTQYF.

This clonotype has more than one count but fewer than ten. The chain links TRBV7-2 to TRBJ2-7; 7 bases align to TRBD1. CDR1 SGHTA and CDR2 FQGNSA come from the germline V gene. CDR3 length: 14 amino acids. V trimming: 7 bases; J trimming: 6 bases; junction bases outside the gene matches: 12. CDR3 in amino acids: CASTSDRSFREQYF. Here the CDR3 DNA reads TGTGCCAGCACCTCGGACAGGAGCTTTCGCGAGCAGTACTTC.

This clonotype was counted many times. The chain combines TRBV29-1 with TRBJ2-5; D is unresolved. The CDR3 consists of 15 residues. The germline V and J ends were trimmed by 4 bases and 4 bases, with 19 bases remaining between them. Germline-derived CDR1 and CDR2 are SQVTM and ANQGSEA. CDR3 amino acids: CSVGVGSLSGETQYF. DNA of the CDR3: TGCAGCGTTGGGGTGGGGTCCCTCTCAGGAGAGACCCAGTACTTC.